What follows describes a single TCR beta chain. Its antigen remains unidentified. The genes are named according to mouse. The read ends 1 residue shy of where the CDR3 ends; the end is completed using the germline J gene. V lost 0 bases and J lost 7; bases outside the gene matches: 5. CDR1 is FNHDT and CDR2 is SITEND in the germline V gene (reference sequence). The CDR3 contains 15 residues. Libraries were prepared by immunoSEQ multiplex PCR; TCRdb keeps only in-frame clonotypes and omits some of them. The repertoire holds about 22,000 clones, approximately 72% seen once, with about 0.71% in the top ten. The data originate from a study of tissue T cells after allogeneic stem cell transplantation. Study-level results: Limitations included a small, clinically heterogeneous cohort and limited sampling depth.

Material: spleen. The clonotype originates from a female BALB/c mouse in good health. Strain MHC haplotype: H2-d. This rearrangement joins TRBV19 to TRBJ1-4; 8 positions agree with TRBD1. The sequenced part of the CDR3 DNA is TGTGCCAGCAGTATAGGTCGCAGGGGGCCCGAAAGATTATTT. Translation gives CASSIGRRGPERLF. The entire CDR3 sequence reads CASSIGRRGPERLFF.